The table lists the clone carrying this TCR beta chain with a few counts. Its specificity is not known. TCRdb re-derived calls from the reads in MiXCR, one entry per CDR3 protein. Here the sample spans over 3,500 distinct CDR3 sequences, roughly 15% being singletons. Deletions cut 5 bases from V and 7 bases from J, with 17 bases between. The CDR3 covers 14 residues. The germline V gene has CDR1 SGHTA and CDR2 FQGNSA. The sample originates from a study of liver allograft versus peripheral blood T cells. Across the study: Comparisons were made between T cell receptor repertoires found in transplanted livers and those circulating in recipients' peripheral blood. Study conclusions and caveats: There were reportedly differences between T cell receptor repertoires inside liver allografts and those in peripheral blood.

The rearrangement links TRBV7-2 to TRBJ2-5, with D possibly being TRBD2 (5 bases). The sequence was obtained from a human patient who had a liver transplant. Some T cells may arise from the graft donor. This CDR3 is CASSPGPVRGTQYF. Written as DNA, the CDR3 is TGTGCCAGCAGCCCCGGACCGGTTCGGGGGACCCAGTACTTC.